These T cell receptor beta chains were read from a single sample in a study of post-analysis software for immune sequencing data. TCRdb re-called the PCR reads with MiXCR, one entry per CDR3 protein. Of about 820,000 distinct CDR3 sequences in the sample, about 57% are singletons; the top ten hold approximately 4.5%. The specimen was blood. The receptors originated from a girl aged 10-17 years with multiple sclerosis. The conserved cysteine and the conserved F or W are not part of the CDR3 here. The size entry is marked missing in some rows and otherwise reads once, few, many or a size class.

v_call	clone_size	cdr3_aa
TRBV16	NA	ASSPMDRGHGYT
TRBV29-1	NA	SVAPGLVNNEQF
TRBV12-3/TRBV12-4	few	ASSPRTDENIQY
TRBV20-1	NA	SASLNLGTGGSGEQY
TRBV2	few	ASSEGRPNYEQY
TRBV9	NA	ASSGLGTLNYGYT
TRBV12-3/TRBV12-4	few	ASSQGMQYNSPLH
TRBV20-1	NA	SAFGWEDTQY
TRBV7-9	once	ASSSSAGRVNQPQH
TRBV7-9	NA	ASGGSRMNTEAF
TRBV20-1	few	SARAAGRKETQY
TRBV29-1	once	SVAEGRDYGYT
TRBV12-3/TRBV12-4	NA	AGSLIRGDEQF